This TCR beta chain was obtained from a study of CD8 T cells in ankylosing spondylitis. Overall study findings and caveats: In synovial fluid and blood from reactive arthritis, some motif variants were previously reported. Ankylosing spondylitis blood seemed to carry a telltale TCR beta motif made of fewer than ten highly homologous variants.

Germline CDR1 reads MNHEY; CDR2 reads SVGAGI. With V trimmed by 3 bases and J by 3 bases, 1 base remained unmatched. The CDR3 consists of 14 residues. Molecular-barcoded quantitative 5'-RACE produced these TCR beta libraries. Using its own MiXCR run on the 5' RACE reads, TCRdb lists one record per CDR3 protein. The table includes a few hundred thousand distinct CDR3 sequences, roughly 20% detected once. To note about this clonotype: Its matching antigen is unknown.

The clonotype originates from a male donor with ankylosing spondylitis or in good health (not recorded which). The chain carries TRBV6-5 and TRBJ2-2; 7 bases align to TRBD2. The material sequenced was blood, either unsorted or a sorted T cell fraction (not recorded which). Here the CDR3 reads CASSYGGDTGELFF. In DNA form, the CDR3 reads TGTGCCAGCAGTTATGGGGGGGACACCGGGGAGCTGTTTTTT.